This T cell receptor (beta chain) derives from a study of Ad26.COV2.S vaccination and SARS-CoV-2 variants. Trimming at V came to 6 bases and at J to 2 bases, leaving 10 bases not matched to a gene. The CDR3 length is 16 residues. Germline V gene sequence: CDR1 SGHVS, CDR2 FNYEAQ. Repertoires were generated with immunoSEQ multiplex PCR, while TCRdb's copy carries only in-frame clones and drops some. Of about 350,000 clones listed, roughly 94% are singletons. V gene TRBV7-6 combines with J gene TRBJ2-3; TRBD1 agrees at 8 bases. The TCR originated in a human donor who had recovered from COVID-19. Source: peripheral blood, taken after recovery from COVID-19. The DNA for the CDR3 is TGTGCCAGCAGTTCACTCCGGGACAGGCTCACAGATACGCAGTATTTT. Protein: CASSSLRDRLTDTQYF. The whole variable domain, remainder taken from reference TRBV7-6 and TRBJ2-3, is GAGVSQSPRYKVTKRGQDVALRCDPISGHVSLYWYRQALGQGPEFLTYFNYEAQQDKSGLPNDRFSAERPEGSISTLTIQRTEQRDSAMYRCASSSLRDRLTDTQYFGPGTRLTVL.